This T cell receptor (beta chain) was recorded in a study of cytotoxic CD8 clonotypes in ibrutinib-treated CLL. Looking at the study overall: Across the patients, some ten were relapsed/refractory, more than 14 treatment-naive and 17 to 18 IGHV unmutated. Among patients, around 25 responded partially and 2 completely; around 14 then stayed remitted and some twelve progressed after median 68 months. Study-wide findings and caveats: Clonality went up at the time of ibrutinib response, stayed stable in sustained remission, and later dropped back toward its baseline level at progression. At baseline, clonality was higher than in age-matched healthy donors and correlated with CD8+ counts.

Only in-frame clones appear in the TCRdb table, and some are missing; sequencing was by immunoSEQ multiplex PCR. This repertoire shows 200,000 to 250,000 clones, around 75% found once; its top ten account for 5.9%. This clone came up a few times. Its antigen is unknown. V lost 2 bases and J lost 10, with 6 bases in between. CDR1 SGHTA and CDR2 FQGTGA come from the germline V gene. The CDR3 extends over 11 amino acids. Material: PBMCs, obtained after 12 months of ibrutinib treatment. This TCR derives from a human donor with chronic lymphocytic leukemia. The gene calls are TRBV7-3 and TRBJ2-1, with D hard to call. The CDR3 DNA reads TGTGCCAGCAGCTTATCAGGCGAGCAGTTCTTC. Its translation: CASSLSGEQFF.